Given below is one T cell receptor beta chain in context. The antigen is undetermined. The data were taken from a study of T cell responses to AZD1222 COVID-19 vaccine. Germline-derived CDR1 and CDR2 are LGHNA and YNFKEQ. This CDR3 is built from 14 residues. The germline V and J ends were trimmed by 1 base and 6 bases, with 13 bases remaining between them. Generated by immunoSEQ multiplex PCR, the TCRdb table keeps only in-frame clones and is missing some. The table has some 110,000 clones, 70% to 90% seen once. Regarding the study as a whole: Clonal diversity may have been underestimated, and the donors were mostly white British, with more females than males.

The V and J genes are TRBV4-2 and TRBJ2-7; D may be TRBD2 (6 bases). The receptor was isolated from an adult who received the AZD1222 COVID-19 vaccine. The sequenced sample was peripheral blood, obtained 28 days after the second AZD1222 dose. The CDR3, as DNA: TGTGCCAGCAGCCAAGTAACTAGCAACTCCGAGCAGTACTTC. As protein: CASSQVTSNSEQYF.